The rows below give T cell receptor beta chains drawn from one sample of a study of T cell responses to AZD1222 COVID-19 vaccine. Sequencing was performed with immunoSEQ multiplex PCR; in TCRdb, only in-frame clones are kept and a portion is missing. The sample consists of approximately 160,000 clones, 75% to 95% of them appearing once. This specimen was peripheral blood, taken on day 0 of AZD1222 vaccination. Receptors originate from an adult in good health. Each CDR3 is given with its conserved first and last residue. D genes are given only for firm matches. Size values are once, few and many counts, or a class for expanded clones, and some rows have none.

v_call,d_call,j_call,clone_size,cdr3_length,cdr3_aa,cdr3_nt
TRBV28,NA,TRBJ2-7,NA,12,CASSSTLGEQYF,TGTGCCAGCAGTTCGACCTTGGGGGAGCAGTACTTC
TRBV27,NA,TRBJ2-7,NA,12,CASSFERGEQYF,TGTGCCAGCAGTTTTGAACGGGGCGAGCAGTACTTC
TRBV5-1,NA,TRBJ2-7,NA,13,CASSSDPTYEQYF,TGCGCCAGCAGCTCGGATCCCACATACGAGCAGTACTTC
TRBV30,NA,TRBJ1-5,NA,16,CAWSAPRGGGNQPQHF,TGTGCCTGGAGTGCCCCCCGGGGAGGGGGCAATCAGCCCCAGCATTTT
TRBV28,TRBD2,TRBJ2-7,NA,12,CASSGSPHEQYF,TGTGCCAGTAGCGGGAGTCCCCACGAGCAGTACTTC
TRBV4-1,NA,TRBJ2-5,NA,15,CASSQRRTSQETQYF,TGCGCCAGCAGCCAACGGAGGACATCCCAAGAGACCCAGTACTTC
TRBV21-1,NA,TRBJ2-7,NA,20,CASSIVSGTSGPYSSYEQYF,TGTGCCAGCAGCATAGTTTCCGGGACTAGCGGCCCTTATAGCTCCTACGAGCAGTACTTC
TRBV19,NA,TRBJ2-1,NA,13,CASSTRGGLEQFF,TGTGCCAGTAGTACCCGGGGTGGTTTGGAGCAGTTCTTC
TRBV24-1,TRBD1,TRBJ2-1,NA,16,CATSGPGQADYNEQFF,TGTGCCACCAGTGGCCCCGGACAGGCCGACTACAATGAGCAGTTCTTC
TRBV5-4,NA,TRBJ2-7,NA,13,CASSYAVGYEQYF,TGTGCCAGCAGCTACGCGGTCGGGTACGAGCAGTACTTC
TRBV19,NA,TRBJ1-2,once,14,CASSMRQTNYGYTF,TGTGCCAGTAGTATGAGACAGACTAACTATGGCTACACCTTC
TRBV28,NA,TRBJ1-1,NA,12,CASSLPRTEAFF,TGTGCCAGCAGTTTACCGAGGACTGAAGCTTTCTTT
TRBV5-4,NA,TRBJ2-2,NA,14,CASSTLKNTGELFF,TGTGCCAGCAGCACCCTCAAGAACACCGGGGAGCTGTTTTTT
TRBV7-8,TRBD1,TRBJ2-7,NA,13,CASSYRTGPEQYF,TGTGCCAGCAGCTATCGGACAGGGCCCGAGCAGTACTTC